This TCR beta chain comes out of a study of blood T cell repertoires in COVID-19 (dated by TCRdb to 2020 to 2022). Background on the whole study: Samples covering the acute and convalescent phases of COVID-19 were provided by collaborators in the United States, Italy and Spain. The repertoires were made available in a free public database intended to serve as a resource for research on the immune response to SARS-CoV-2. The prospective study material was composed of cDNA or gDNA derived from T cells, B-cell-depleted T cells, or PBMCs. The samples were drawn from the first 160 participants of the ongoing ImmuneRACE study and from some 1,300 subjects provided by 6 global collaborators. Where available, HLA class I and class II types were obtained from metadata supplied by the sample provider rather than from assay-based typing. Deeply sampled blood TCRbeta repertoires from subjects exposed to, actively infected with, or recovered from COVID-19 were included in the dataset. Sample metadata almost always included a de-identified subject ID, COVID-19 status, age in years and sex.

The paper's findings and limits, for the study overall: How much clinical and demographic metadata was included differed by source and by participant, and the metadata was provided uncurated.

From a lookup of the germline V gene, CDR1 and CDR2 are SGHVS and FQNEAQ. Measured from the cysteine to the phenylalanine, the CDR3 is 13 residues long. Only the CDR3 region is kept as DNA, spanning 39 bases read in frame from base 1. V is reduced by 6 bases and J by 3 bases, leaving a spacing of 11 bases between them. TCRbeta CDR3 regions were amplified from genomic DNA by means of the immunoSEQ Assay, a bias-controlled multiplex PCR. Turning to the authors' computational methods: The number of nucleated cells in each sample was estimated by amplification of reference gene primers within the assay. To quantify the absolute abundance of each unique TCRbeta CDR3 rearrangement, sequence reads were collapsed and filtered. For each sample, productive Simpson clonality was calculated as the square root of Simpson's diversity index across productive rearrangements. In TCRdb, the immuneACCESS table is reduced to in-frame sequences with V and J assigned. These tables do not hold every clone; where another copy was compared, an unresolved V gene accounts for under half, and the others remain unexplained. V, J and clone size are taken as reported in that table, and D and trimming were inferred from the DNA itself. Counted in this sample were about 68,000 clones; almost 85% of them appeared once. The ten largest clones add up to more than 7% of the sample.

Collaborating institutions collected whole blood in K2EDTA tubes following their own protocols. For TCRbeta analysis, collaborator samples were shipped as frozen whole blood, as isolated PBMCs, or as DNA extracted from either sample type. A remark on this clone: This receptor's antigen is unknown. No much larger clone exists at a distance of one base, and base qualities are not known.

The TCR was taken from a man aged 45-65 years with active COVID-19. Sequenced: peripheral blood. This sequence uses TRBV7-8 and TRBJ1-2, with a weak D call of TRBD1 (6 bases match). CDR3 sequence: CASRIQGDYGYTF. The DNA is as follows: TGTGCCAGCAGGATACAGGGAGACTATGGCTACACCTTC.